Listed below are T cell receptor beta chains from one sample, sequenced in a study of T cell responses to AZD1222 COVID-19 vaccine. Assay used: immunoSEQ multiplex PCR; TCRdb lists only in-frame clones, some missing. Seen here are about 180,000 clones, 94% observed once, and the top ten hold 1.6%. The specimen comprised peripheral blood, sampled 28 days after the second AZD1222 dose. The receptors originated from an adult who received the AZD1222 COVID-19 vaccine. The CDR3 runs from the conserved cysteine through the conserved F or W. A D gene is named only where the DNA matches it firmly. Size is omitted from some rows. Given values are once, few, many or a class for expanded clones.

v_call	clone_size	d_call	j_call	cdr3_nt	cdr3_aa
TRBV10-1	-	TRBD2	TRBJ2-2	TGCGCCAGCAGGCCCGGGACTAGCGGCACCGGGGAGCTGTTTTTT	CASRPGTSGTGELFF
TRBV9	-	-	TRBJ2-3	TGTGCCAGCAGCGTAATTGCGGGGTTCACAGATACGCAGTATTTT	CASSVIAGFTDTQYF
TRBV12-3/TRBV12-4	-	-	TRBJ1-1	TGTGCCAGCACGACCATGAACACTGAAGCTTTCTTT	CASTTMNTEAFF
TRBV10-3	-	-	TRBJ1-2	TGTGCCATCAGTGACAGGGCTCATGGCTACACCTTC	CAISDRAHGYTF
TRBV6-6	-	-	TRBJ1-6	TGTGCCAGCAGTTACTCGCCGGAATCACCCCTCCACTTT	CASSYSPESPLHF
TRBV19	-	TRBD1	TRBJ2-6	TGTGCCAGTAGTATCCCGGGACAGGGGGCCAACGTCCTGACTTTC	CASSIPGQGANVLTF
TRBV4-1	once	-	TRBJ1-1	TGCGCCAGCAGCCCGGGACTTATGGACACTGAAGCTTTCTTT	CASSPGLMDTEAFF
TRBV7-9	-	TRBD2	TRBJ2-1	TGTGCCAGCAGCATTGTAGCGGGAGGAAATGAGCAGTTCTTC	CASSIVAGGNEQFF
TRBV18	-	-	TRBJ1-1	TGTGCCAGCTCACCGGGGACCCCGAACACTGAAGCTTTCTTT	CASSPGTPNTEAFF
TRBV4-1	once	-	TRBJ2-4	TGCGCCAGCAGCCAAGTATCGGCTGGCAAAAACATTCAGTACTTC	CASSQVSAGKNIQYF
TRBV19	-	-	TRBJ2-1	TGTGCCAGTAAAAAGGATAAAGCCTCCTACAATGAGCAGTTCTTC	CASKKDKASYNEQFF
TRBV7-9	-	-	TRBJ2-1	TGTGCCAGCAGCTTAGGGGACCTTTCCTCTGCCGATGAGCAGTTCTTC	CASSLGDLSSADEQFF
TRBV5-5	-	-	TRBJ1-5	TGTGCCAGCAGCGTCGACGTTGGAGGGGCGCCCCAGCATTTT	CASSVDVGGAPQHF
TRBV19	-	-	TRBJ2-2	TGTGCCAGTAGTACCCAGGGCTCCGGGGAGCTGTTTTTT	CASSTQGSGELFF
TRBV7-9	-	-	TRBJ2-7	TGTGCCAGCAGCATAGGATACGAGCAGTACTTC	CASSIGYEQYF
TRBV3-1/TRBV3-2	-	-	TRBJ1-1	TGTGCCAGCAGCCAAGTAGAGGGGAATCGCGGGCTGAACACTGAAGCTTTCTTT	CASSQVEGNRGLNTEAFF